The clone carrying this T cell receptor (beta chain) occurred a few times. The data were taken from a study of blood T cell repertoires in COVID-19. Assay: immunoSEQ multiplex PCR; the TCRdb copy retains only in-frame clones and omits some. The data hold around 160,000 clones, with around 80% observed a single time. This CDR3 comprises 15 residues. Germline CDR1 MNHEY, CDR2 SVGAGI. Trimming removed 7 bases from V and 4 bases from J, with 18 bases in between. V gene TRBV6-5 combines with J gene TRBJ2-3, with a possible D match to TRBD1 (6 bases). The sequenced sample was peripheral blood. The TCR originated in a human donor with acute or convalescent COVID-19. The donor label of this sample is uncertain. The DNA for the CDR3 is TGTGCCAGCATAAGGGTCAGGGGATCTCCAGATACGCAGTATTTT. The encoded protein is CASIRVRGSPDTQYF.